This T cell receptor (beta chain) came from a study of T cells in Graves' hyperthyroidism and ophthalmopathy. Study-level points and caveats: The blood repertoire included most of the expanded thyroid clonotypes above 0.001. Ophthalmopathy, as predicted by the model, came a median around 7 months after the prediction.

Aged 18 to 65, the patients had hyperthyroidism that was newly diagnosed and had lasted under 2 months. On the basis of clinical symptoms, serum thyroxine and TRAb, thyroid ultrasound and orbital computed tomography, diagnoses were made. About this clonotype itself: Its antigen is still unknown.

TCR beta CDR3 sequences were amplified from RNA transcripts. In the first-round RT-PCR of the TCR CDR3, the HTBI primer set was used. Via MiXCR, TCRdb re-called the multiplex PCR reads, giving one row per CDR3 protein. Among hundreds of thousands of distinct CDR3 sequences listed, around 25% were seen once. This clonotype was obtained from a man aged 50 to 59 with Graves' hyperthyroidism. Sequenced material: blood.

The CDR3 sequence is CASSLSSSGNTDTQYF. CDR3 nucleotides: TGTGCCAGCAGCTTAAGTTCTAGCGGAAACACAGATACGCAGTATTTT. V is TRBV11-3 and J is TRBJ2-3; 7 positions match TRBD2. V was pared by 2 bases and J by 2 bases, with 7 bases of the junction left unmatched. The CDR3 spans 16 residues. Germline V lookup: CDR1 SGHNT, CDR2 YENEEA.